One and the same sample provided the 28 T cell receptor beta chains below, sequenced in a study of identical twins. Via MiXCR, TCRdb re-called the 5' RACE reads, giving one row per CDR3 protein. The data show under 300,000 distinct CDR3 sequences, approximately 5.9% seen once. These data also formed part of another study, on T cells expressing NK-cell markers.

Input material: CD8+ T cells sorted from blood. These receptors all stem from a woman younger than 35 in good health.

In its sample, this clonotype was seen many times. The rearrangement links TRBV5-5 to TRBJ2-1; no definite D call. Trimming cost V 3 bases and J 6 bases, with 4 bases left between them. Germline V gene lookup returns CDR1 SGHKS and CDR2 YYEKEE (reference sequence). There are 11 residues in the CDR3. In DNA form, the CDR3 reads TGTGCCAGCAGCTCCGCCAATGAGCAGTTCTTC. Protein: CASSSANEQFF.

This clonotype has a handful of counts. This chain joins TRBV27 and TRBJ2-7; 8 positions match TRBD1. Germline loops: CDR1 MNHEY, CDR2 SMNVEV (reference sequence). The CDR3 spans 14 residues. With V trimmed by 3 bases and J by 5 bases, 6 bases remained unmatched. The CDR3 DNA reads as TGTGCCAGCAGTTTTTATAACAGGGGGGACGAGCAGTACTTC. Protein: CASSFYNRGDEQYF.

This clonotype was counted only a few times. V and J are TRBV7-9 and TRBJ2-7; no reliable D call. The CDR3 extends over 14 amino acids. Per germline, CDR1 SEHNR and CDR2 FQNEAQ (reference sequence). The V end was cut by 4 bases, the J end by 3 bases, with 13 bases between. DNA of the CDR3: TGTGCCAGCAGCTCGAGCAGATTGAACTACGAGCAGTACTTC. Translation gives CASSSSRLNYEQYF.

The chain links TRBV7-8 to TRBJ2-3, with 8 nucleotides matching TRBD2. The CDR3 consists of 16 residues. Germline loops: CDR1 SGHVS, CDR2 FQNEAQ. V lost 5 bases and J lost 0; bases outside the gene matches: 7. For the CDR3, the DNA is TGTGCCAGCAGCGTATTCTTAGCGGGGAGCACAGATACGCAGTATTTT. The encoded protein is CASSVFLAGSTDTQYF.

This clonotype was recorded many times. The chain has TRBV7-6 and TRBJ2-3; 9 bases agree with TRBD1. The CDR3 contains 17 residues. Looked up from germline, CDR1 is SGHVS and CDR2 is FNYEAQ. The V gene end was trimmed by 2 bases and the J gene end by 3 bases; junction bases not matched to a gene: 9. The CDR3 is CASSLLQGASGTDTQYF. The CDR3, as DNA: TGTGCCAGCAGCTTACTACAGGGGGCATCGGGAACAGATACGCAGTATTTT.

This chain links TRBV6-5 with TRBJ2-1; D uncertain. The CDR3 covers 14 residues. Between the trimmed V and J ends, which lost 0 bases and 6 bases, there was a span of 9 bases. CDR1 and CDR2 from the germline V gene are MNHEY and SVGAGI. The CDR3 coding sequence is TGTGCCAGCAGTTACTCCGGCCCGGCCAATGAGCAGTTCTTC. This codes for CASSYSGPANEQFF.

This clonotype was detected a few times. The CDR3 nucleotides are TGTGCCAGCAGCTTGCCCAGAGAGGGTTATAGCACAGATACGCAGTATTTT. Protein: CASSLPREGYSTDTQYF. This chain joins TRBV11-2 and TRBJ2-3; tentative D call: TRBD2 (5 bases). The V and J ends lost 3 bases and 0 bases respectively, with 16 bases between them. This CDR3 has 17 residues. CDR1 and CDR2 from the germline V gene are SGHAT and FQNNGV.

V gene TRBV5-4 combines with J gene TRBJ1-1; possible D gene TRBD1, 6 bases. The V and J ends lost 1 base and 1 base respectively, with 8 bases between them. CDR1 is SGHNT and CDR2 is YYREEE in the germline V gene (reference sequence). This CDR3 spans 14 amino acids. CDR3 residues: CASSLTGRNTEAFF. The CDR3 region has the DNA TGTGCCAGCAGCTTGACAGGGAGGAACACTGAAGCTTTCTTT. Variable domain in full (rest from reference TRBV5-4 and TRBJ1-1): ETGVTQSPTHLIKTRGQQVTLRCSSQSGHNTVSWYQQALGQGPQFIFQYYREEENGRGNFPPRFSGLQFPNYSSELNVNALELDDSALYLCASSLTGRNTEAFFGQGTRLTVV.

This clonotype was counted at least ten times. The chain carries TRBV19 and TRBJ2-1; D is tentatively TRBD1 or TRBD2 (5 bases each). V lost 7 bases to trimming and J lost 0 bases, with 10 bases between them. The CDR3 consists of 14 residues. Germline CDR1 is LNHDA and CDR2 is SQIVND (reference sequence). CDR3 sequence: CASNEGSSYNEQFF. The DNA for the CDR3 is TGTGCCAGTAATGAGGGGAGCTCCTACAATGAGCAGTTCTTC.

This clonotype showed up many times. The chain uses TRBV12-3 or TRBV12-4 and TRBJ2-7, with a weak D call TRBD1 (6 bases). V was trimmed by 6 bases and J by 3 bases, leaving 9 bases between them. This CDR3 has 12 residues. In nucleotides, the CDR3 is TGTGCCAGCAGCCCAGGGGTCTACGAGCAGTACTTC. It encodes CASSPGVYEQYF.

The chain uses TRBV12-3 or TRBV12-4 and TRBJ1-2; TRBD1 is a possible D gene (5 bases). V was cut by 7 bases and J by 8 bases, with 14 bases left in between. The CDR3 totals 12 residues. For the CDR3, the DNA is TGTGCCAGCACGACAGCGGGGGAAGGCTACACCTTC. Translating gives CASTTAGEGYTF.

The rearrangement joins TRBV3-1 to TRBJ2-7; 7 bases align to TRBD1. The CDR3 contains 16 residues. The ends lost 4 bases at V and 0 bases at J; junction bases unmatched: 9. Per germline, CDR1 LGHDT and CDR2 YNNKEL (reference sequence). The CDR3 nucleotides read TGTGCCAGCAGCCTTCGCAGGGGGTACCACTCCTACGAGCAGTACTTC. Residues: CASSLRRGYHSYEQYF.

Only a few counts were recorded for this clonotype. The chain carries TRBV20-1 and TRBJ1-2, with a possible D match to TRBD1 (6 bases). Germline loops: CDR1 DFQATT, CDR2 SNEGSKA (reference sequence). The V gene lost 5 bases and the J gene lost 8 bases, with 18 bases spanning the gap. The CDR3 covers 13 residues. CDR3 in amino acids: CSAPGTIKSGYTF. In nucleotides, the CDR3 is TGCAGTGCTCCCGGGACAATTAAATCCGGCTACACCTTC.

The rearrangement uses TRBV30 and TRBJ2-1, with no clear D. V dropped 5 bases and J dropped 7 bases, with 6 bases sitting between them. This CDR3 has 10 amino acids. In germline, CDR1 is GTSNPN, CDR2 SVGIG (reference sequence). CDR3 residues: CAWEENEQFF. CDR3 nucleotides: TGTGCCTGGGAGGAGAATGAGCAGTTCTTC.

The sample holds many counts of this clonotype. The chain joins TRBV10-2 to TRBJ2-7; D unclear. Germline assignment: CDR1 WSHSY and CDR2 SAAADI. The germline V and J ends were trimmed by 4 bases and 5 bases, with 9 bases remaining between them. The CDR3 length is 12 residues. The CDR3 region has the DNA TGCGCCAGCAGTGCGGTTTCGAACGAGCAGTACTTC. It specifies CASSAVSNEQYF.

This clonotype occurred a few times. The DNA of the CDR3 is TGCAGCGTTCACCGGGACTTTGGGCCCGAGCAGTACTTC. Its protein product is CSVHRDFGPEQYF. The rearrangement links TRBV29-1 to TRBJ2-7; possible D gene TRBD2, 6 bases. Germline V lookup: CDR1 SQVTM, CDR2 ANQGSEA. V was pared by 5 bases and J by 6 bases, with 17 bases between. The CDR3 sequence is 13 residues long.

Comment on this clonotype: Sequence at one end of the junction differs from germline and may be a read error. The gene calls are TRBV30 and TRBJ2-1, with 8 bases matching TRBD2. Germline lookup yields CDR1 GTSNPN and CDR2 SVGIG (reference sequence). The CDR3 has 16 amino acids. CDR3 coding DNA: TGTGCCTGTAGTGTCGAAGCGGGAGTCCATAAAAGTGAGCAGTTCTTC. As protein: CACSVEAGVHKSEQFF.

Ten or more counts support this clonotype. V is TRBV12-3 or TRBV12-4 and J is TRBJ2-1, with TRBD2 identical over 11 bases. The CDR3 consists of 15 residues. Trimming took 6 bases from V and 3 from J; bases not matched to a gene: 4. CDR3 loop: CASSSSGGIYNEQFF. CDR3 DNA sequence: TGTGCCAGCAGCTCTAGCGGGGGGATCTACAATGAGCAGTTCTTC.

This clonotype was recorded many times. This chain uses TRBV5-1 with TRBJ2-5; the D is unclear. Germline CDR1 is SGHRS and CDR2 is YFSETQ. CDR3 size: 16 residues. V was pared by 4 bases and J by 4 bases, with 20 bases between. The CDR3 DNA reads as TGCGCCAGCAGCAAGGATGGACCACGCAGAATAGAGACCCAGTACTTC. Amino acids: CASSKDGPRRIETQYF.

This clonotype was detected ten times or more. The V call is TRBV3-1, the J call TRBJ1-1, with D perhaps TRBD1 (5 bases). Germline values: CDR1 LGHDT, CDR2 YNNKEL (reference sequence). V was cut by 4 bases and J by 0 bases, with 12 bases left in between. The CDR3 is 15 residues long. CDR3 region: CASSPPGRMNTEAFF. The CDR3 region has the DNA TGTGCCAGCAGCCCCCCAGGGCGAATGAACACTGAAGCTTTCTTT. Combining the CDR3 with reference TRBV3-1 and TRBJ1-1 gives the whole variable domain DTAVSQTPKYLVTQMGNDKSIKCEQNLGHDTMYWYKQDSKKFLKIMFSYNNKELIINETVPNRFSPKSPDKAHLNLHINSLELGDSAVYFCASSPPGRMNTEAFFGQGTRLTVV.

This clonotype was detected ten times or more. The gene calls are TRBV6-2 or TRBV6-3 and TRBJ2-1; D remains ambiguous. The V end lost 5 bases, the J end lost 12 bases, and 14 bases lay between the germline ends. Germline CDR1 MNHEY, CDR2 SVGEGT. The CDR3 is made up of 12 amino acids. CDR3 sequence (DNA): TGTGCCAGCAGTCCCCCAGCCCGCGGGCAGTTCTTC. Translating it yields CASSPPARGQFF.

This clonotype was observed many times. The chain is built from TRBV11-2 and TRBJ1-6; D is ambiguous. The CDR3 sequence is 13 residues long. With 0 bases removed from V and 7 bases from J, the gap between germline ends came to 4 bases. Germline V CDR1 and CDR2: SGHAT, FQNNGV. CDR3 sequence reads: CASSLEWNSPLHF. The CDR3 bases are TGTGCCAGCAGCTTAGAATGGAATTCACCCCTCCACTTT.

This clonotype was detected many times. The V call is TRBV9, the J call TRBJ2-3; D is uncertain. The CDR3 extends over 12 amino acids. Germline CDR1 reads SGDLS; CDR2 reads YYNGEE. The germline V and J ends were trimmed by 0 bases and 4 bases, with 3 bases remaining between them. The CDR3 DNA reads as TGTGCCAGCAGCGTAGGGTCAGATACGCAGTATTTT. Translated: CASSVGSDTQYF. Using reference TRBV9 and TRBJ2-3 for the parts outside the CDR3, the full variable domain is DSGVTQTPKHLITATGQRVTLRCSPRSGDLSVYWYQQSLDQGLQFLIQYYNGEERAKGNILERFSAQQFPDLHSELNLSSLELGDSALYFCASSVGSDTQYFGPGTRLTVL.

This clonotype occurred a few times. This rearrangement joins TRBV5-5 to TRBJ2-2; D call uncertain. Deletions cut 3 bases from V and 2 bases from J, with 8 bases between. This CDR3 has 14 residues. Looked up from germline, CDR1 is SGHKS and CDR2 is YYEKEE (reference sequence). The DNA of the CDR3 is TGTGCCAGCAGCTCTACGAGTAACACCGGGGAGCTGTTTTTT. Its translation: CASSSTSNTGELFF.

V is TRBV20-1 and J is TRBJ2-5; 8 bases agree with TRBD2. Germline CDR1 and CDR2: DFQATT and SNEGSKA (reference sequence). The CDR3 is 14 residues long. V shed 0 bases, J shed 5 bases, and the junction held 5 bases outside the gene matches. CDR3 nucleotides: TGCAGTGCTAGAGATCGACTAGCGCGGGAGACCCAGTACTTC. Translating gives CSARDRLARETQYF.

This clonotype turned up a few times. The chain carries TRBV29-1 and TRBJ2-7; TRBD1 aligns across 10 bases. Germline V gives CDR1 SQVTM, CDR2 ANQGSEA. With V trimmed by 5 bases and J by 5 bases, 6 bases remained unmatched. The CDR3 loop spans 13 amino acids. DNA for the CDR3: TGCAGCGTTCGACAGGGGGCGTTTAACGAGCAGTACTTC. Protein: CSVRQGAFNEQYF.

This rearrangement joins TRBV6-5 to TRBJ1-1; D call uncertain. Trimming cost V 4 bases and J 1 base, with 7 bases left between them. Germline V gives CDR1 MNHEY, CDR2 SVGAGI. The CDR3 runs 13 residues. CDR3 DNA sequence: TGTGCCAGCAGTTCTGGGTCGAACACTGAAGCTTTCTTT. It yields the protein CASSSGSNTEAFF.

This clonotype has a count of ten or more. The rearrangement uses TRBV12-3 or TRBV12-4 and TRBJ2-1, with 7 bases lining up with TRBD1. CDR3 size: 14 residues. The V gene end was trimmed by 6 bases and the J gene end by 5 bases; junction bases not matched to a gene: 7. Written as DNA, the CDR3 is TGTGCCAGCAGACCGGACAGGCGCCACAATGAGCAGTTCTTC. This translates into CASRPDRRHNEQFF.